In this sample, the clone carrying this T cell receptor beta chain turned up a few times. Primers used in a second PCR of about 7 to 11 cycles were a sample-barcoded 5' primer and a J-beta primer mix. TCRdb ran MiXCR on the 5' RACE reads and lists one entry per CDR3 protein. The sample yields some 1.4 million distinct CDR3 sequences, roughly 45% seen once. The data originate from a study of blood T cells in healthy people across ages. The V gene's germline CDR1 is SGDLS and CDR2 YYNGEE. V lost 4 bases to trimming and J lost 4 bases; unmatched junction nucleotides: 11. The CDR3 covers 15 residues. Sequencing used blood. The V and J genes are TRBV9 and TRBJ2-7; 7 bases agree with TRBD1. This TCR was recovered from a woman aged 18-29 years in good health. In DNA form, the CDR3 reads TGTGCCAGCAGCCTAGGGGTACAGGGGCGATACGAGCAGTACTTC. The encoded protein is CASSLGVQGRYEQYF. Full variable domain (outside the CDR3, taken from reference TRBV9 and TRBJ2-7): DSGVTQTPKHLITATGQRVTLRCSPRSGDLSVYWYQQSLDQGLQFLIQYYNGEERAKGNILERFSAQQFPDLHSELNLSSLELGDSALYFCASSLGVQGRYEQYFGPGTRLTVT.